The 28 T cell receptor beta chains below all came from one sample that was sequenced in a study of cytomegalovirus exposure and HLA in healthy donors. This PCR relied on a set of 60 Vbeta primers and 13 Jbeta primers. Profiling relied on immunoSEQ multiplex PCR, and the TCRdb table lists in-frame clones only, not all of them. The table has tens of thousands of clones, 83% seen once. Material for sequencing was PBMCs. The receptors shown here come from a man aged 25 to 40 in good health and CMV-seronegative.

The chain carries TRBV12-2 and TRBJ1-1; TRBD1, the D gene given by the table, was not confirmed from the DNA. TRBV12-2 is flagged as a pseudogene. This CDR3 has 12 amino acids. DNA of the CDR3: TGTGCAAGTCGCGTCACAGGGAGTGAAGCTTTCTTT. Protein product: CASRVTGSEAFF.

The chain is built from TRBV29-1 and TRBJ1-2; a weak D match, TRBD1 (6 bases). V was trimmed by 1 base and J by 8 bases, leaving 14 bases between them. Germline V CDR1 and CDR2: SQVTM, ANQGSEA. The CDR3 has 13 amino acids. The CDR3 loop is CSVEAVGGGGYTF. The CDR3 DNA is TGCAGCGTTGAAGCGGTGGGGGGGGGCGGCTACACCTTC.

The CDR3 DNA reads TGTGCCACCAGCAGACAAGGGGGTGGAGGTTACGAGCAGTACTTC. Translation: CATSRQGGGGYEQYF. The chain uses TRBV15 and TRBJ2-7; weak D call: TRBD1 (6 bases). CDR3 length: 15 amino acids. Trimming shortened V by 2 bases and J by 4 bases, and 15 bases separated the two germline ends. Germline lookup yields CDR1 LNHNV and CDR2 YYDKDF (reference sequence).

The V gene is TRBV5-1, the J gene TRBJ2-5, with D perhaps matching TRBD2 (6 bases). Germline CDR1 is SGHRS and CDR2 is YFSETQ. The CDR3 sequence is 16 residues long. The V end lost 0 bases, the J end lost 5 bases, and 17 bases lay between the germline ends. This CDR3 reads CASSLALGAGQETQYF. Here the CDR3 DNA reads TGCGCCAGCAGCTTGGCCCTCGGAGCGGGTCAGGAGACCCAGTACTTC.

V gene TRBV13 combines with J gene TRBJ2-7, with 11 bases matching TRBD2. The CDR3 contains 15 residues. Germline CDR1 reads PRHDT; CDR2 reads FYEKMQ (reference sequence). The V segment lost 0 bases and the J segment 7 bases; nucleotides outside the gene matches: 5. CDR3 amino acids: CASSLGSGGAREQYF. The CDR3, as DNA: TGTGCCAGCAGCTTAGGTAGCGGGGGGGCCCGGGAGCAGTACTTC.

The V call is TRBV6-5, the J call TRBJ1-2, with 10 positions matching TRBD1. The V gene's germline CDR1 is MNHEY and CDR2 SVGAGI. The CDR3 contains 14 residues. The J segment lost 4 bases and the V segment lost 2 bases, leaving 1 base of the junction unmatched. The DNA for the CDR3 is TGTGCCAGCAGTTACCGGACAGGGGGCTATGGCTACACCTTC. Translating gives CASSYRTGGYGYTF.

The chain links TRBV18 to TRBJ1-1; no clear D gene. The CDR3 sequence is 13 residues long. CDR1 and CDR2 (germline): KGHSH, LQKENI. Trimming took off 3 bases at V and 5 bases at J, with 10 bases between the two ends. CDR3 nucleotide sequence: TGTGCCAGCTCACCGGGCGCGGGGACTGAAGCTTTCTTT. Its translation is CASSPGAGTEAFF.

This clone appeared a single time. The rearrangement uses TRBV5-1 and TRBJ2-7; D remains ambiguous. V was pared by 5 bases and J by 6 bases, with 15 bases between. The CDR3 extends over 13 amino acids. Germline CDR1 is SGHRS and CDR2 is YFSETQ. CDR3 residues: CASRNPDEVEQYF. The CDR3 DNA reads TGCGCCAGCAGAAACCCGGATGAGGTCGAGCAGTACTTC. Combining the CDR3 with reference TRBV5-1 and TRBJ2-7 gives the whole variable domain KAGVTQTPRYLIKTRGQQVTLSCSPISGHRSVSWYQQTPGQGLQFLFEYFSETQRNKGNFPGRFSGRQFSNSRSEMNVSTLELGDSALYLCASRNPDEVEQYFGPGTRLTVT.

The V gene is TRBV5-8, the J gene TRBJ2-5; 12 bases align to TRBD1. CDR3 length: 16 amino acids. V shed 4 bases, J shed 5 bases, and the junction held 9 bases outside the gene matches. Per the germline V gene, CDR1 is SGHTS and CDR2 is YDEGEE. CDR3 DNA: TGTGCCAGCAGCATCCGGGACAGGGGGCCGGCGGAGACCCAGTACTTC. It is translated as CASSIRDRGPAETQYF.

The chain combines TRBV18 with TRBJ2-7; 12 nucleotides agree with TRBD2. After removal of 2 bases from V and 5 bases from J, the junction contained 4 bases not matched to a gene. The germline V gene encodes CDR1 KGHSH and CDR2 LQKENI. This CDR3 is built from 15 residues. CDR3 sequence (DNA): TGTGCCAGCTCACCATCGACTAGCGGGGGCCACGAGCAGTACTTC. This sequence encodes CASSPSTSGGHEQYF. Looking up the rest from reference TRBV18 and TRBJ2-7 gives the full variable domain: NAGVMQNPRHLVRRRGQEARLRCSPMKGHSHVYWYRQLPEEGLKFMVYLQKENIIDESGMPKERFSAEFPKEGPSILRIQQVVRGDSAAYFCASSPSTSGGHEQYFGPGTRLTVT.

This CDR3 is CASSRGQSYEQYF. CDR3 in DNA: TGTGCCAGCAGCCGGGGACAGTCCTACGAGCAGTACTTC. V and J are TRBV11-3 and TRBJ2-7, with TRBD1 matching 7 bases. This CDR3 spans 13 amino acids. Unmatched junction bases numbered 2, after V lost 5 bases and J lost 1 base. The germline gives CDR1 SGHNT, CDR2 YENEEA.

V usage is TRBV5-1 and J usage is TRBJ1-1, with D perhaps matching TRBD1 (6 bases). The CDR3 covers 15 residues. Trimming left V 0 bases short and J 4 bases short, with 13 bases between. CDR1 and CDR2 from the germline V gene are SGHRS and YFSETQ. CDR3 sequence reads: CASSLEGVGSTEAFF. CDR3 in DNA: TGCGCCAGCAGCTTGGAGGGGGTAGGTAGCACTGAAGCTTTCTTT.

This clone was detected once. This chain uses TRBV7-2 with TRBJ2-5, with 7 bases matching TRBD2. Germline V gene data show CDR1 as SGHTA and CDR2 as FQGNSA. CDR3 length: 14 residues. Trimming at V came to 0 bases and at J to 7 bases, leaving 5 bases not matched to a gene. The CDR3 here is CASSLAGGGVTQYF. DNA for the CDR3: TGTGCCAGCAGCTTAGCGGGGGGGGGAGTGACCCAGTACTTC.

This rearrangement joins TRBV7-8 to TRBJ1-1; D gene uncertain. V lost 3 bases, J lost 4 bases, and 15 bases lay in between. CDR1 and CDR2 from the germline V gene are SGHVS and FQNEAQ. The CDR3 runs to 15 residues. CDR3: CASSLLAARTTEAFF. In DNA form, the CDR3 reads TGTGCCAGCAGCTTGTTAGCGGCCAGAACCACTGAAGCTTTCTTT.

This chain connects TRBV10-2 to TRBJ2-7; 7 bases match TRBD2. CDR1 WSHSY and CDR2 SAAADI come from the germline V gene. CDR3 size: 17 residues. The ends lost 3 bases at V and 2 bases at J; junction bases unmatched: 13. The CDR3: CASSDPKGSGIAYEQYF. Written as DNA, the CDR3 is TGCGCCAGCAGTGACCCCAAGGGGAGCGGGATTGCCTACGAGCAGTACTTC.

The chain uses TRBV4-1 and TRBJ2-4; the D is unclear. V was shortened by 0 bases and J by 0 bases, with 9 bases between the two germline ends. CDR3 size: 16 residues. Germline values: CDR1 MGHRA, CDR2 YSYEKL. CDR3 in DNA: TGCGCCAGCAGCCAAGATCGGAGATTAGCCAAAAACATTCAGTACTTC. Protein product: CASSQDRRLAKNIQYF.

J is TRBJ2-3 and V is TRBV5-4; 7 bases are a match to TRBD2. V lost 3 bases, J lost 2 bases, and 3 bases stayed unmatched. There are 14 residues in the CDR3. The germline CDR1 and CDR2 sequences are SGHNT and YYREEE (reference sequence). The CDR3 protein is CASSYLADTDTQYF. The DNA of the CDR3 is TGTGCCAGCAGCTACCTAGCGGACACAGATACGCAGTATTTT.

The chain is built from TRBV15 and TRBJ1-5; D is perhaps TRBD1 (5 bases). V lost 0 bases to trimming and J lost 1 base, with 13 bases between them. Per germline, CDR1 LNHNV and CDR2 YYDKDF (reference sequence). The CDR3 length is 17 residues. The CDR3 protein is CATSRDWGATSNQPQHF. CDR3 coding DNA: TGTGCCACCAGCAGAGATTGGGGCGCCACCAGCAATCAGCCCCAGCATTTT.

CDR3 region: CASRGHSYTDTQYF. In nucleotides, the CDR3 is TGTGCCAGCAGGGGGCACAGCTACACAGATACGCAGTATTTT. The chain is built from TRBV6-5 and TRBJ2-3; D perhaps matches TRBD1 (5 bases). Deletions cut 6 bases from V and 2 bases from J, with 12 bases between. The germline V gene has CDR1 MNHEY and CDR2 SVGAGI. CDR3 length: 14 amino acids.

The chain is built from TRBV29-1 and TRBJ1-1, with 7 bases fitting TRBD1. V lost 1 base to trimming and J lost 5 bases; unmatched junction nucleotides: 7. CDR1 is SQVTM, CDR2 ANQGSEA, per germline. The CDR3 has 14 residues. The CDR3 loop is CSVEGDREGTEAFF. CDR3 nucleotide sequence: TGCAGCGTTGAAGGTGACAGGGAAGGTACTGAAGCTTTCTTT.

This chain uses TRBV7-2 with TRBJ2-5; 7 bases match TRBD1. The J call is uncertain, as TRBJ2-7 better fits the DNA end. The CDR3 loop spans 15 amino acids. Germline V gene data show CDR1 as SGHTA and CDR2 as FQGNSA. CDR3 in amino acids: CASSLARQGAYEQYF. For the CDR3, the DNA is TGTGCCAGCAGCTTAGCTCGGCAGGGGGCCTACGAGCAGTACTTC.

This chain joins TRBV19 and TRBJ1-5; D is uncertain. The CDR3 extends over 12 amino acids. V lost 6 bases, J lost 5 bases, and 8 bases lay in between. The germline gives CDR1 LNHDA, CDR2 SQIVND (reference sequence). CDR3 nucleotide sequence: TGTGCCAGTAGGTACGGGGATCAGCCCCAGCATTTT. Its translation: CASRYGDQPQHF.

The V call is TRBV19, the J call TRBJ1-1, with TRBD1 identical over 11 bases. V was clipped by 6 bases and J by 4 bases; unmatched bases: 4. Germline V gene sequence: CDR1 LNHDA, CDR2 SQIVND (reference sequence). This CDR3 contains 14 residues. DNA for the CDR3: TGTGCCAGTAGACCGGGACAGGGGGTCACTGAAGCTTTCTTT. This gives the protein CASRPGQGVTEAFF.

The CDR3 is CASSKGEAGTYNEQFF. CDR3 DNA sequence: TGTGCCAGCAGCAAGGGTGAGGCGGGAACCTACAATGAGCAGTTCTTC. V and J are TRBV11-3 and TRBJ2-1; D possibly corresponds to TRBD2 (6 bases). V dropped 5 bases and J dropped 2 bases, with 16 bases sitting between them. The CDR3 extends over 16 amino acids. Germline assignment: CDR1 SGHNT and CDR2 YENEEA. Full variable domain (rest looked up from reference TRBV11-3 and TRBJ2-1): EAGVVQSPRYKIIEKKQPVAFWCNPISGHNTLYWYLQNLGQGPELLIRYENEEAVDDSQLPKDRFSAERLKGVDSTLKIQPAELGDSAVYLCASSKGEAGTYNEQFFGPGTRLTVL.

This clone was seen a handful of times. The chain links TRBV6-5 to TRBJ2-7; 12 positions agree with TRBD1. Germline V CDR1 and CDR2: MNHEY, SVGAGI. The CDR3 contains 14 residues. The J segment lost 1 base and the V segment lost 8 bases, leaving 3 bases of the junction unmatched. CDR3 nucleotides: TGTGCCAGCTGGGACAGGGGGCGATCCTACGAGCAGTACTTC. Its translation: CASWDRGRSYEQYF.

This clone appeared a single time. The chain uses TRBV5-1 and TRBJ2-1; tentatively, D is TRBD2 (5 bases). The CDR3 is 14 amino acids. In germline, CDR1 is SGHRS, CDR2 YFSETQ. V gave up 2 bases and J gave up 7 bases, with 13 bases separating them. The CDR3 nucleotides are TGCGCCAGCAGCTTTAACTCGAGGGTGAATGAGCAGTTCTTC. Its protein product is CASSFNSRVNEQFF.

J is TRBJ2-5 and V is TRBV20-1, with unresolved D. V lost 2 bases to trimming and J lost 5 bases, with 6 bases between them. The CDR3 sequence is 11 residues long. Germline V CDR1 and CDR2: DFQATT, SNEGSKA (reference sequence). The CDR3 loop reads CSARPQETQYF. The DNA for the CDR3 is TGCAGTGCTAGACCTCAGGAGACCCAGTACTTC.

The chain combines TRBV29-1 with TRBJ2-7; 8 bases align to TRBD2. CDR1 is SQVTM, CDR2 ANQGSEA, per germline. The CDR3 contains 13 residues. Trimming took 8 bases from V and 4 from J; bases not matched to a gene: 10. Written as DNA, the CDR3 is TGCAGCACCAAAACGGGGGGGGAGTACGAGCAGTACTTC. Encoded protein: CSTKTGGEYEQYF.